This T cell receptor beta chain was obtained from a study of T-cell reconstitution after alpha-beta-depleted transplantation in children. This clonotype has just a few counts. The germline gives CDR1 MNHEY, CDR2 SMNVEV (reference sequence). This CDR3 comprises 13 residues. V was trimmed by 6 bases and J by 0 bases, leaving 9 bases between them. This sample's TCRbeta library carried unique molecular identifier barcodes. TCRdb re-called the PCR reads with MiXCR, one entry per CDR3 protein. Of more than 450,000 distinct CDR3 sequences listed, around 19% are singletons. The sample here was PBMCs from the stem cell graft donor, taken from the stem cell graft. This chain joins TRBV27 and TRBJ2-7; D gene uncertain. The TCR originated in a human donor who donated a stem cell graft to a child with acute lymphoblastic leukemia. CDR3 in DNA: TGTGCCAGCAGGGAAAGAAGCTCCTACGAGCAGTACTTC. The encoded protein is CASRERSSYEQYF.